This entry is about one TCR beta chain. Its matching antigen is unknown. Different DNA sequences within this sample yield the same CDR3. The CDR3 runs to 15 residues. Per the germline V gene, CDR1 is SGHTA and CDR2 is FQGNSA. V was shortened by 1 base and J by 3 bases, with 11 bases between the two germline ends. This sample is drawn from a study of T cell responses to AZD1222 COVID-19 vaccine. Findings of the study overall: AZD1222 recipients seropositive at baseline numbered only five to seven. Repertoire sampling occurred only after the peak T cell response. Vaccination with two AZD1222 doses was followed by a rise in Spike-specific TCR breadth and depth. Within unmutated variant regions lay the reported targets of nearly half of spike-specific TCRs.

Sequencing used immunoSEQ multiplex PCR; TCRdb keeps in-frame clones, though not all of them. Here the sample spans under 85,000 clones, roughly 88% being singletons. This TCR was recovered from an adult in good health. The chain joins TRBV7-2 to TRBJ2-3; D not resolved. The sequencing used peripheral blood, collected on day 0 of AZD1222 vaccination. This chain's CDR3 is CASSLGTPRTDTQYF. The CDR3 DNA follows: TGTGCCAGCAGCTTAGGGACGCCCAGGACAGATACGCAGTATTTT.